The 6 T cell receptor beta chains listed next were all sequenced from one sample in a study of blood T cell repertoires in COVID-19. The table came from immunoSEQ multiplex PCR; TCRdb's copy has only in-frame clones and leaves some out. The repertoire holds tens of thousands of clones, with approximately 88% as singletons. Input material: peripheral blood. Receptors originate from a human donor with active COVID-19. The donor label of this sample is uncertain.

The sample holds a few counts of this clone. The chain combines TRBV5-1 with TRBJ2-7; 7 bases line up with TRBD1. The CDR3 is 15 amino acids. CDR1 SGHRS and CDR2 YFSETQ come from the germline V gene. With V trimmed by 2 bases and J by 2 bases, 7 bases remained unmatched. CDR3 coding DNA: TGCGCCAGCAGCTTATCGGCCCAGGGGGCCTACGAGCAGTACTTC. It codes for CASSLSAQGAYEQYF.

This rearrangement joins TRBV5-1 to TRBJ1-1; no reliable D call. The CDR3 runs 13 residues. The V end lost 4 bases, the J end lost 0 bases, and 7 bases lay between the germline ends. The V gene's germline CDR1 is SGHRS and CDR2 YFSETQ. The CDR3 region has the DNA TGCGCCAGCAGCGGCAGTATGAACACTGAAGCTTTCTTT. Amino acids: CASSGSMNTEAFF.

This chain links TRBV2 with TRBJ2-2; no firm D call. The CDR3 has 13 amino acids. Germline-derived CDR1 and CDR2 are SNHLY and FYNNEI. V lost 7 bases, J lost 4 bases, and 10 bases lay in between. The CDR3 loop reads CASIQVRTGELFF. In nucleotides, the CDR3 is TGTGCCAGCATCCAAGTGCGCACCGGGGAGCTGTTTTTT. Based on the CDR3 plus reference TRBV2 and TRBJ2-2, the full variable domain is EPEVTQTPSHQVTQMGQEVILRCVPISNHLYFYWYRQILGQKVEFLVSFYNNEISEKSEIFDDQFSVERPDGSNFTLKIRSTKLEDSAMYFCASIQVRTGELFFGEGSRLTVL.

The rearrangement uses TRBV9 and TRBJ1-3, with 9 positions matching TRBD1. This CDR3 spans 18 amino acids. Germline V CDR1 and CDR2: SGDLS, YYNGEE. V lost 0 bases and J lost 0; bases outside the gene matches: 7. CDR3 in DNA: TGTGCCAGCAGCGTAGCCTCGGGACAGGGCACCTCTGGAAACACCATATATTTT. It encodes CASSVASGQGTSGNTIYF.

The rearrangement links TRBV11-2 to TRBJ2-5; 8 bases line up with TRBD1. V dropped 0 bases and J dropped 5; count of bases not matched to a gene: 8. Germline V gene lookup returns CDR1 SGHAT and CDR2 FQNNGV. CDR3 length: 16 residues. DNA for the CDR3: TGTGCCAGCAGCTTAGAAGCCGCAGGGGGCGTCGAGACCCAGTACTTC. Translation gives CASSLEAAGGVETQYF.

This clone has a handful of counts. The V call is TRBV7-9, the J call TRBJ2-1, with D hard to call. This CDR3 is built from 10 residues. Germline CDR1 reads SEHNR; CDR2 reads FQNEAQ (reference sequence). V dropped 7 bases and J dropped 7 bases, with 5 bases sitting between them. This CDR3 is CASMSNEQFF. The CDR3 coding sequence is TGTGCCAGCATGAGTAATGAGCAGTTCTTC.